This T cell receptor (beta chain) was sequenced in a study of T cell responses to AZD1222 COVID-19 vaccine. Repertoires were generated with immunoSEQ multiplex PCR, while TCRdb's copy carries only in-frame clones and drops some. The sample yields tens of thousands of clones, approximately 89% seen once. V was clipped by 3 bases and J by 4 bases; unmatched bases: 5. CDR1 is MDHEN and CDR2 is SYDVKM in the germline V gene. The CDR3 extends over 14 amino acids. This chain joins TRBV28 and TRBJ1-2; 7 bases agree with TRBD1. The sequencing here drew on peripheral blood, taken on day 0 of MenACWY control vaccination. This clonotype was sampled from an adult in good health. The CDR3 here is CASSFGQGGYGYTF. CDR3 sequence (DNA): TGTGCCAGCAGTTTTGGGCAGGGGGGCTATGGCTACACCTTC.